Listed below are T cell receptor beta chains from one sample, sequenced in a study of control samples from healthy donors and cancer patients. The table came from immunoSEQ multiplex PCR; TCRdb's copy has only in-frame clones and leaves some out. The data show 90,000 to 130,000 clones, with just under 85% seen just once and about 7% held by the top ten. The specimen was blood. These receptors all stem from a man between 18 and 29 years old in good health. The CDR3 runs from the conserved cysteine through the conserved F or W. D genes are given only for firm matches. Clone size is not always given. Where it is, it says once, few, many or a class for expanded clones.

16 TRBJ2-5 TRBD2 TRBV12-5 once CASGKGTSAYQETQYF TGTGCTAGTGGGAAGGGGACTAGCGCGTACCAAGAGACCCAGTACTTC
13 TRBJ1-2 - TRBV30 - CASDSHKNYGYTF TGTGCTTCCGACAGCCACAAAAACTATGGCTACACCTTC
16 TRBJ1-6 TRBD1 TRBV4-1 once CASSQDGTGSNSPLHF TGCGCCAGCAGCCAAGACGGGACAGGGAGTAATTCACCCCTCCACTTT
10 TRBJ2-7 - TRBV6-5 - CASKDYEQYF TGTGCCAGCAAGGACTACGAGCAGTACTTC
17 TRBJ1-4 TRBD1 TRBV18 - CASSPSSQGAANEKLFF TGTGCCAGCTCACCGAGCAGCCAGGGGGCGGCTAATGAAAAACTGTTTTTT
15 TRBJ1-3 TRBD1 TRBV19 - CASSIGTGTGNTIYF TGTGCCAGTAGTATAGGGACAGGGACTGGAAACACCATATATTTT
12 TRBJ1-1 - TRBV29-1 - CSVGGINTEAFF TGCAGCGTTGGGGGGATAAACACTGAAGCTTTCTTT
16 TRBJ2-3 TRBD2 TRBV3-1/TRBV3-2 - CASSQEVIAGTDTQYF TGTGCCAGCAGCCAAGAAGTAATAGCGGGGACGGATACGCAGTATTTT
14 TRBJ1-2 TRBD1 TRBV6-5 - CASRAGQGPYGYTF TGTGCCAGCAGAGCCGGACAGGGGCCCTATGGCTACACCTTC
14 TRBJ1-6 - TRBV9 - CASSGRGSNSPLHF TGTGCCAGCAGCGGGAGGGGGTCTAATTCACCCCTCCACTTT
15 TRBJ1-1 - TRBV6-5 - CASLRARGGGTEAFF TGTGCCAGCCTTCGAGCCCGGGGAGGGGGCACTGAAGCTTTCTTT
17 TRBJ2-2 TRBD2 TRBV5-1 - CASSWALAGGLTGELFF TGCGCCAGCAGCTGGGCACTAGCGGGGGGACTCACCGGGGAGCTGTTTTTT
15 TRBJ2-2 - TRBV25-1 - CASSGKVGGGGELFF TGTGCCAGCAGTGGAAAAGTTGGGGGTGGCGGGGAGCTGTTTTTT
14 TRBJ2-7 TRBD1 TRBV2 - CASTGQDFSYEQYF TGTGCCAGCACTGGACAGGACTTCTCCTACGAGCAGTACTTC
15 TRBJ2-3 TRBD2 TRBV10-2 - CASSAAGGRADTQYF TGCGCCAGCAGTGCGGCGGGGGGGAGGGCAGATACGCAGTATTTT
12 TRBJ1-4 - TRBV12-3/TRBV12-4 once CASSGPGEKLFF TGTGCCAGCAGTGGGCCCGGCGAAAAACTGTTTTTT
18 TRBJ1-2 - TRBV5-1 - CASSLAPEGTGRGYGYTF TGCGCCAGCAGCTTGGCCCCGGAGGGAACAGGGCGGGGCTATGGCTACACCTTC
14 TRBJ2-5 TRBD2 TRBV5-1 - CASELGGGEETQYF TGCGCCAGCGAGTTAGGCGGGGGGGAAGAGACCCAGTACTTC
15 TRBJ1-4 - TRBV18 - CASSTNRAGFEKLFF TGTGCCAGCTCAACAAACAGGGCAGGGTTTGAAAAACTGTTTTTT
15 TRBJ1-5 - TRBV6-5 - CAISLHDRNNQPQHF TGTGCCATCTCTTTACATGACAGAAACAATCAGCCCCAGCATTTT
14 TRBJ1-1 - TRBV29-1 - CSVENHREYTEAFF TGCAGCGTTGAAAACCACAGGGAGTACACTGAAGCTTTCTTT